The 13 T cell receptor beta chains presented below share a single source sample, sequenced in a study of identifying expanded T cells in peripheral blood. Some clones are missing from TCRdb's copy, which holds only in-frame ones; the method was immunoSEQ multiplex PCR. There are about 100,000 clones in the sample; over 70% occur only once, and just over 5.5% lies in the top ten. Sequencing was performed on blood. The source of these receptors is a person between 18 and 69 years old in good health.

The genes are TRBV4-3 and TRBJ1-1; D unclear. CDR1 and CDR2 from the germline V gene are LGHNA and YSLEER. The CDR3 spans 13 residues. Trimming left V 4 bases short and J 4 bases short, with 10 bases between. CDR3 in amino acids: CASSRSIGTEAFF. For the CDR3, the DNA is TGCGCCAGCAGCCGTTCAATAGGCACTGAAGCTTTCTTT.

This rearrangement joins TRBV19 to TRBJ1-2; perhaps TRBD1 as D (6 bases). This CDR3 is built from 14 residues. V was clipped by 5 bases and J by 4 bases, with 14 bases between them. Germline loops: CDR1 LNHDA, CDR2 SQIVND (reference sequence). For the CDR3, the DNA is TGTGCCAGTAGTCCGGGGGGGCTCGGCTATGGCTACACCTTC. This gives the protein CASSPGGLGYGYTF.

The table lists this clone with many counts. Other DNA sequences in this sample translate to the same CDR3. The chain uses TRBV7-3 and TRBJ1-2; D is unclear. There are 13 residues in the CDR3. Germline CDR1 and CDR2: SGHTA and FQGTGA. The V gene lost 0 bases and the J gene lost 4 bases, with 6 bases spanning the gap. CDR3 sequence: CASSLTTAYGYTF. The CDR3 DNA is TGTGCCAGCAGCTTAACCACAGCCTATGGCTACACCTTC.

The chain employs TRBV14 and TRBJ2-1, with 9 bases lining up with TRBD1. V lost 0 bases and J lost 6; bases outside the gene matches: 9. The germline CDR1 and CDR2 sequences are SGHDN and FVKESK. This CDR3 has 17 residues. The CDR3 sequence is CASSQDGTGRWSNEQFF. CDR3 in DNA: TGTGCCAGCAGCCAAGATGGGACAGGGCGTTGGTCCAATGAGCAGTTCTTC.

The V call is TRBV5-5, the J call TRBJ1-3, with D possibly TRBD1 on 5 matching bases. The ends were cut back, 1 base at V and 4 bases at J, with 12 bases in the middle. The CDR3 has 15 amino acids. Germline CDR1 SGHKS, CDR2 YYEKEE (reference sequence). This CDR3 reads CASSLLWQGGNTIYF. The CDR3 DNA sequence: TGTGCCAGCAGCTTGTTATGGCAGGGCGGAAACACCATATATTTT.

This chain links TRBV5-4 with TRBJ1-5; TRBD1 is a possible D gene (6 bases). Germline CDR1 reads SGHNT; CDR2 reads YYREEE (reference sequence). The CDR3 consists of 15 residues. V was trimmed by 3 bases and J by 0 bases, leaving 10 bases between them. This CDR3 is CASSSGGHSNQPQHF. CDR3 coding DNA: TGTGCCAGCAGCTCCGGGGGGCATAGCAATCAGCCCCAGCATTTT.

CDR3 in DNA: TGTGCCAGCAGCCCCCTTGGGGACTTCTACGAGCAGTACTTC. It yields the protein CASSPLGDFYEQYF. The chain has TRBV7-7 and TRBJ2-5, with a tentative D call TRBD2 (6 bases). The J call may be faulty, since TRBJ2-7 better matches the DNA end. This CDR3 has 14 amino acids. Germline V CDR1 and CDR2: SSHAT, FNYEAQ (reference sequence).

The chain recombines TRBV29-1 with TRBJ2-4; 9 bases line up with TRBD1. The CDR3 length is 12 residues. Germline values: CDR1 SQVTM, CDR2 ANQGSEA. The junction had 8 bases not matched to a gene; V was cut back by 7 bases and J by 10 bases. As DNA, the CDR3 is TGCAGCGGCGGACAGGGGAGAGGTATTCAGTACTTC. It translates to CSGGQGRGIQYF.

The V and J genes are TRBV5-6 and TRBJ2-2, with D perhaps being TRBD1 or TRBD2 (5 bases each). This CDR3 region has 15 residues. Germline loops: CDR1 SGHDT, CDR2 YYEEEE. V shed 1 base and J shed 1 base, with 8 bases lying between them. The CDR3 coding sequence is TGTGCCAGCAGCTTGTTGAGGGGGAACACCGGGGAGCTGTTTTTT. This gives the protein CASSLLRGNTGELFF. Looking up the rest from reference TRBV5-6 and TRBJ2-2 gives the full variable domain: DAGVTQSPTHLIKTRGQQVTLRCSPKSGHDTVSWYQQALGQGPQFIFQYYEEEERQRGNFPDRFSGHQFPNYSSELNVNALLLGDSALYLCASSLLRGNTGELFFGEGSRLTVL.

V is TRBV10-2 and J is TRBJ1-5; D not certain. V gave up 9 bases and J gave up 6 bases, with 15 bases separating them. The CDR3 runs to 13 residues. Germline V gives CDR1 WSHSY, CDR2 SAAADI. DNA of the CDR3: TGCGCCAGTTCCCCGGGCCAGGCTCAGCCCCAGCATTTT. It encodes CASSPGQAQPQHF.

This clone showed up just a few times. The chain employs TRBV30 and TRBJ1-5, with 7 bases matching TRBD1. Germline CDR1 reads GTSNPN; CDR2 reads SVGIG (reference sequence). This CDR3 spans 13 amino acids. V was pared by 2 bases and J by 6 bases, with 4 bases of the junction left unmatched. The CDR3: CAWSTGEGQPQHF. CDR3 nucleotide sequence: TGTGCCTGGAGTACAGGGGAGGGTCAGCCCCAGCATTTT.

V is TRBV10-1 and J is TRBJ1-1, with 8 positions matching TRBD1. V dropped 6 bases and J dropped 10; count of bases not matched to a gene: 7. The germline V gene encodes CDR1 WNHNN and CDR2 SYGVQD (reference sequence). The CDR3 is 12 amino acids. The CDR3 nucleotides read TGCGCCAGCAGGGCAGGGGGCGCCGGAGCTTTCTTT. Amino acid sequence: CASRAGGAGAFF.

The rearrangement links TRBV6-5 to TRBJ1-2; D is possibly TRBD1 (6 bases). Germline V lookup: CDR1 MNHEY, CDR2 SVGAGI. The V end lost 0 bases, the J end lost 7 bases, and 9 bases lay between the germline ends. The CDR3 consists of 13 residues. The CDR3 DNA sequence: TGTGCCAGCAGTTACTCAGGGGGACGTGGCTACACCTTC. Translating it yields CASSYSGGRGYTF.